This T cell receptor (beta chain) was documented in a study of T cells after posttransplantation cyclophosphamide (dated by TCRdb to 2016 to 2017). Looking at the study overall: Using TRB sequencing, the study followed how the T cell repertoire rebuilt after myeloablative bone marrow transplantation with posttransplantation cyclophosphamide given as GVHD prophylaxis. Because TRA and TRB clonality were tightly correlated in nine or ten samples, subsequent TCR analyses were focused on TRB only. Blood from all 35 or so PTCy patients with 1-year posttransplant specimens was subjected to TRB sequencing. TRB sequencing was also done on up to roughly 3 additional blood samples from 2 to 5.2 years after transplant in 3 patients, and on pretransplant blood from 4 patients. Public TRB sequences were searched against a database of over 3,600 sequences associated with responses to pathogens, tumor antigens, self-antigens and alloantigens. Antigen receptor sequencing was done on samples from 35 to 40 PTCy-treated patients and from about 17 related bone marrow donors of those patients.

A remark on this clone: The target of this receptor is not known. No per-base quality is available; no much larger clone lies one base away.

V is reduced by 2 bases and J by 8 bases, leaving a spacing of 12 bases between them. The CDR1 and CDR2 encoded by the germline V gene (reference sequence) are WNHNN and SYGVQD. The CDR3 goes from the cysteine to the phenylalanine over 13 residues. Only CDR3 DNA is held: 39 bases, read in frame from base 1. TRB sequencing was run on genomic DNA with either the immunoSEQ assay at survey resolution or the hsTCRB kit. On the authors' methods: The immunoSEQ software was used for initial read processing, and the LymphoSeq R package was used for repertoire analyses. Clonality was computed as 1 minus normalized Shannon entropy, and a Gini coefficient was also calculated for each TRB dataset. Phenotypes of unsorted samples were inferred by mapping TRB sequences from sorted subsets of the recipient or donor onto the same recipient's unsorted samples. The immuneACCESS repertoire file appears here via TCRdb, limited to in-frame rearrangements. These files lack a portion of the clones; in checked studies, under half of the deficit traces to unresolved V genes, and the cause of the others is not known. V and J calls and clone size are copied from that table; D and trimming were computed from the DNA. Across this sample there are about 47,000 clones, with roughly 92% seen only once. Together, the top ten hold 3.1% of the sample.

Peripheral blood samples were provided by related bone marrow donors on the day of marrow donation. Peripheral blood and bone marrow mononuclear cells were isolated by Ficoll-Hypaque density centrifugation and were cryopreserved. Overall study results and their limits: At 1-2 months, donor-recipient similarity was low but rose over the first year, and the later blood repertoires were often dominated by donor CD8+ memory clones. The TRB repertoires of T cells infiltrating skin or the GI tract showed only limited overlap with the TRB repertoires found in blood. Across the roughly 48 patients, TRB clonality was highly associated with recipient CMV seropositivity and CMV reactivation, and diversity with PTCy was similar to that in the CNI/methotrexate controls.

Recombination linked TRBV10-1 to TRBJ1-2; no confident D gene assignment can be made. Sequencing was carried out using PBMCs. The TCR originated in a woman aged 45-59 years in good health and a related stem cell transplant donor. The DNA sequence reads TGCGCCAGCAGTGAGCGAAGGGCGGGAGGCTACACCTTC. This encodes CASSERRAGGYTF.